Sequencing of this TCR beta chain was carried out in a study of T cells in Graves' hyperthyroidism and ophthalmopathy. CDR3 length equals 14 residues. Losses at the gene ends were 5 bases for V and 9 bases for J; bases not matched to a gene: 5. Study-level findings and limits: Most thyroid clonotypes with frequency above 0.001 were detected in blood.

TCR beta CDR3 region amplification was performed from RNA transcripts. Primed by the HTBI set, a first-round RT-PCR was run on the TCR CDR3. MiXCR was run by TCRdb on the multiplex PCR reads, yielding one entry per CDR3 protein. The sample lists 600,000 or so distinct CDR3 sequences, approximately 14% occurring once. With respect to this clonotype: Its antigen is not identified.

Inclusion characteristics of ophthalmopathy patients comprised a Clinical Activity Score of at least 3, a NOSPECS grade of at least 4, and duration under 3 months. The study left out patients who had uncontrolled infection, other autoimmune disease, pregnancy or lactation. This sample holds PBMCs from about 10 ml fresh peripheral blood. The source is a woman aged 18-30 years with Graves' ophthalmopathy. The chain combines TRBV12-3 or TRBV12-4 with TRBJ1-6, with 9 bases identical to TRBD1. Sequenced input: blood. CDR3 protein: CASSLRTGASPLHF. The CDR3 nucleotides read TGTGCCAGCAGTCTGAGGACAGGGGCTTCACCCCTCCACTTT.